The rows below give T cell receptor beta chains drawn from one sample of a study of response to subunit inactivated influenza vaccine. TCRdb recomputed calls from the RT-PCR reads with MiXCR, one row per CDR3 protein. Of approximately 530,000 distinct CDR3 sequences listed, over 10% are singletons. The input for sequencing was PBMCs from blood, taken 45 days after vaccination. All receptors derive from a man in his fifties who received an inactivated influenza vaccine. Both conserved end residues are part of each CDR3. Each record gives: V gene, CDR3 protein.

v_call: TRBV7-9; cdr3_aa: CASSLARMSYEQYF
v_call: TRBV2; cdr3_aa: CASRAGTSSYNEQFF
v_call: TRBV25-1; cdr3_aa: CAAAQGPRGKEKLFF
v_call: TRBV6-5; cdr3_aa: CASSYLSGGGYNEQFF
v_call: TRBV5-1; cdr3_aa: CASSFIGQTNTGELFF
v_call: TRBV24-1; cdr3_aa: CATSGRVLTGELFF
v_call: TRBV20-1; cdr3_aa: CSAREGGRGYTF
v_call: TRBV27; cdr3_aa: CASSLGLGLAGVADTQYF
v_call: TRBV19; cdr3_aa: CASSILPGGEKLFF
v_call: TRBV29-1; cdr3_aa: CSVVSGNEQFF
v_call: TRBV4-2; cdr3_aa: CASSQGGPLGGTGELFF
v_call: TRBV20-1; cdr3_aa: CSARGQSSYNSPLHF
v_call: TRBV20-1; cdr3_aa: CSVGGEKETQYF
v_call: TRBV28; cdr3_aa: CASRIRSGRQQETQYF
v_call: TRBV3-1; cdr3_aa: CASSQDIVEGAVEYTGELFF
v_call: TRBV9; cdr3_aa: CASSAGQITPGELFF
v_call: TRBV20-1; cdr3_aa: CSVNAQSSSYEQYF
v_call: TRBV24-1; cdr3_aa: CATSDLGQGITGELFF
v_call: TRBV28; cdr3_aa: CASSFLNYNEQFF
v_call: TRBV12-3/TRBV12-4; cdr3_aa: CASSNGQGDTEAFF
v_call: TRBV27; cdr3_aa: CARRHRGWESTGELFF
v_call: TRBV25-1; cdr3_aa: CASSRQGSRMETQYF
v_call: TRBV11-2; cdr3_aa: CASSLDHPVDTQYF
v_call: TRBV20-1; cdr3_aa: CSARGEFNQPQHF
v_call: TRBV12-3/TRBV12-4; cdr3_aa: CASSFYVLEQYF
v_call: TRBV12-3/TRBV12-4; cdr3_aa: CASSFDPNEQFF
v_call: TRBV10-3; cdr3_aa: CAISESVSGAKSISTDTQYF
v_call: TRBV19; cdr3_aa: CASRLQGENTGELFF
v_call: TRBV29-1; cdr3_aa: CSVVKSGANVLTF